Presented here are 25 T cell receptor beta chains from one specimen sequenced in a study of T cells in Graves' hyperthyroidism and ophthalmopathy. There were TCR beta CDR3 regions amplified from RNA transcripts. HTBI primers drove first-round RT-PCR of the TCR CDR3. One entry per CDR3 protein results from TCRdb running MiXCR on the multiplex PCR reads. The profile covers 300,000 to 350,000 distinct CDR3 sequences, with 15% to 20% appearing a single time and around 15% taken by the ten largest. The sample comprised blood. The receptor set was obtained from a woman aged 40 to 50 with Graves' ophthalmopathy.

In its sample, this clonotype was seen many times. This chain joins TRBV5-1 and TRBJ1-1; D is undetermined. Germline V gene sequence: CDR1 SGHRS, CDR2 YFSETQ. CDR3 size: 14 residues. The ends were cut back, 4 bases at V and 0 bases at J, with 10 bases in the middle. In DNA form, the CDR3 reads TGCGCCAGCAGCCCAGGCTGGGTGAACACTGAAGCTTTCTTT. It encodes CASSPGWVNTEAFF. The variable domain in full, completed from reference TRBV5-1 and TRBJ1-1, reads KAGVTQTPRYLIKTRGQQVTLSCSPISGHRSVSWYQQTPGQGLQFLFEYFSETQRNKGNFPGRFSGRQFSNSRSEMNVSTLELGDSALYLCASSPGWVNTEAFFGQGTRLTVV.

The table lists this clonotype with many counts. The chain recombines TRBV2 with TRBJ1-2, with TRBD1 matching over 7 bases. This CDR3 is built from 13 residues. Germline trimming cut 6 bases from V and 6 bases from J; bases unmatched to any gene: 7. Per the germline V gene, CDR1 is SNHLY and CDR2 is FYNNEI. This CDR3 is CASRQQGRDGYTF. The DNA of the CDR3 is TGTGCCAGCAGGCAACAGGGGCGGGATGGCTACACCTTC.

In its sample, this clonotype was seen many times. Written as DNA, the CDR3 is TGTGCCAGCAGCGCTTCCGGGGTGGAGACCCAGTACTTC. It yields the protein CASSASGVETQYF. V usage is TRBV9 and J usage is TRBJ2-5, with a weak D call TRBD2 (5 bases). This CDR3 has 13 residues. V lost 3 bases, J lost 5 bases, and 11 bases lay in between. The germline V gene encodes CDR1 SGDLS and CDR2 YYNGEE.

The sample holds a few counts of this clonotype. The gene calls are TRBV4-2 and TRBJ1-4; 7 positions match TRBD1. The CDR3 sequence is 16 residues long. Germline V gene lookup returns CDR1 LGHNA and CDR2 YNFKEQ. The V gene end was trimmed by 4 bases and the J gene end by 6 bases; junction bases not matched to a gene: 11. The DNA for the CDR3 is TGTGCCAGCAGCCGGTCCCACGACAGGGAGTATGAAAAACTGTTTTTT. Its translation: CASSRSHDREYEKLFF.

This clonotype was found many times. CDR3 amino acids: CASSIGGGSYEQYF. CDR3 coding DNA: TGTGCCAGTAGTATAGGAGGGGGCTCCTACGAGCAGTACTTC. The chain joins TRBV19 to TRBJ2-7; TRBD1 is a possible D gene (6 bases). CDR1 is LNHDA and CDR2 is SQIVND in the germline V gene (reference sequence). This CDR3 is 14 amino acids long. V was trimmed by 1 base and J by 0 bases, leaving 7 bases between them.

This clonotype has ten or more counts. This chain uses TRBV11-2 with TRBJ1-1; D is undetermined. The ends were cut back, 5 bases at V and 7 bases at J, with 8 bases in the middle. The CDR3 spans 11 residues. Germline lookup yields CDR1 SGHAT and CDR2 FQNNGV. Here the CDR3 reads CASSRLNEAFF. Here the CDR3 DNA reads TGTGCCAGCAGCCGGTTGAATGAAGCTTTCTTT. The entire variable domain, with the rest obtained from reference TRBV11-2 and TRBJ1-1, is as follows: EAGVAQSPRYKIIEKRQSVAFWCNPISGHATLYWYQQILGQGPKLLIQFQNNGVVDDSQLPKDRFSAERLKGVDSTLKIQPAKLEDSAVYLCASSRLNEAFFGQGTRLTVV.

This clonotype occurred many times. This chain uses TRBV9 with TRBJ2-7; 8 nucleotides agree with TRBD1. This CDR3 contains 13 residues. Germline CDR1 SGDLS, CDR2 YYNGEE. V trimming: 3 bases; J trimming: 8 bases; junction bases outside the gene matches: 7. CDR3 sequence (DNA): TGTGCCAGCAGCGGAGCAGACAGGGGTAAGCAGTACTTC. Its translation: CASSGADRGKQYF. The complete variable domain, with remaining parts taken from reference TRBV9 and TRBJ2-7, reads DSGVTQTPKHLITATGQRVTLRCSPRSGDLSVYWYQQSLDQGLQFLIQYYNGEERAKGNILERFSAQQFPDLHSELNLSSLELGDSALYFCASSGADRGKQYFGPGTRLTVT.

The chain employs TRBV6-1 and TRBJ2-2, with 8 bases lining up with TRBD2. CDR1 is MNHNS and CDR2 is SASEGT in the germline V gene. Trimming removed 6 bases from V and 4 bases from J; junction bases left unmatched: 4. There are 14 residues in the CDR3. This CDR3 reads CASRGAGVTGELFF. The CDR3, as DNA: TGTGCCAGCAGGGGAGCGGGAGTCACCGGGGAGCTGTTTTTT.

This clonotype was found many times. CDR3: CASSILTKSGAGELFF. Written as DNA, the CDR3 is TGTGCCAGTAGTATCCTGACCAAAAGCGGGGCCGGGGAGCTGTTTTTT. The rearrangement uses TRBV19 and TRBJ2-2; 7 nucleotides match TRBD2. From germline, CDR1 is LNHDA and CDR2 SQIVND (reference sequence). V dropped 3 bases and J dropped 6; count of bases not matched to a gene: 10. The CDR3 consists of 16 residues.

The sample holds many counts of this clonotype. V gene TRBV28 combines with J gene TRBJ2-5, with 8 bases fitting TRBD2. Per the germline V gene, CDR1 is MDHEN and CDR2 is SYDVKM. J gave up 4 bases and V 3 bases, and 13 bases lay outside the gene matches. CDR3 length: 17 residues. CDR3 bases: TGTGCCAGCAGTTTCGGTCCGCTAAGCGGGAGTGGAGAGACCCAGTACTTC. Translation: CASSFGPLSGSGETQYF.

This clonotype was counted at least ten times. The chain combines TRBV6-5 with TRBJ1-1; D is uncertain. This CDR3 contains 15 residues. The germline CDR1 and CDR2 sequences are MNHEY and SVGAGI. Deletions cut 4 bases from V and 1 base from J, with 13 bases between. The CDR3 sequence is CASSSRNDGNTEAFF. CDR3 sequence (DNA): TGTGCCAGCAGTTCTCGGAACGACGGGAACACTGAAGCTTTCTTT.

The chain is built from TRBV28 and TRBJ1-1, with D possibly matching TRBD1 (6 bases). V was cut by 3 bases and J by 6 bases, with 17 bases left in between. The length of the CDR3 is 15 residues. The germline gives CDR1 MDHEN, CDR2 SYDVKM. The CDR3 loop is CASSFGTGWYPEAFF. The CDR3 DNA sequence: TGTGCCAGCAGTTTTGGTACAGGGTGGTACCCTGAAGCTTTCTTT.

For this clonotype: A much larger clone lies a single base off, so this may be a read error. A read error is likely, as this CDR3 ends without the conserved phenylalanine or tryptophan. The rearrangement links TRBV11-1 to TRBJ1-2, with unresolved D. The V end was cut by 1 base, the J end by 3 bases, with 9 bases between. Per germline, CDR1 SGHAT and CDR2 FQDESV (reference sequence). This CDR3 is 14 amino acids long. CDR3 coding DNA: TGTGCCAGCAGCTTAGACACCGTGGACTATGGCTACACCTCC. Its protein is CASSLDTVDYGYTS.

This clonotype came up many times. The chain joins TRBV19 to TRBJ1-5; D not resolved. Germline lookup yields CDR1 LNHDA and CDR2 SQIVND (reference sequence). Trimming removed 5 bases at V and 4 bases at J, with 9 bases between. This CDR3 contains 13 residues. The CDR3 protein is CASSRWNNQPQHF. DNA for the CDR3: TGTGCCAGTAGTCGATGGAATAATCAGCCCCAGCATTTT.

This clonotype was seen at least ten times. J is TRBJ2-7 and V is TRBV6-5, with D possibly TRBD2 on 5 matching bases. The CDR3 sequence is 13 residues long. The germline gives CDR1 MNHEY, CDR2 SVGAGI. The V gene lost 0 bases and the J gene lost 6 bases, with 9 bases spanning the gap. CDR3 sequence reads: CASSYSRVLEQYF. CDR3 sequence (DNA): TGTGCCAGCAGTTACTCGCGGGTCCTCGAGCAGTACTTC.

This clonotype appeared many times. The chain recombines TRBV11-2 with TRBJ2-7; 9 bases are shared with TRBD1. The CDR3 is 16 amino acids. Germline assignment: CDR1 SGHAT and CDR2 FQNNGV. V shed 4 bases, J shed 3 bases, and the junction held 10 bases outside the gene matches. CDR3: CASSSRTGEAFYEQYF. DNA of the CDR3: TGTGCCAGCAGCTCCAGGACAGGGGAAGCCTTCTACGAGCAGTACTTC.

In its sample, this clonotype was seen a few times. A much larger clone is a single base away; this may be a read error. The chain joins TRBV28 to TRBJ2-5, with no clear D. The CDR3 is 14 residues long. Germline V gene sequence: CDR1 MDHEN, CDR2 SYDVKM. The DNA for the CDR3 is TGTGCCGGCAGTCTCCCCCAGCGTCAAGAGACCCAGTACTTC. Amino acids: CAGSLPQRQETQYF.

This clonotype was observed at least ten times. This chain uses TRBV30 with TRBJ1-2, with D possibly TRBD1 on 6 matching bases. V lost 4 bases to trimming and J lost 3 bases, with 9 bases between them. The CDR3 has 12 amino acids. CDR1 and CDR2 (germline): GTSNPN, SVGIG (reference sequence). The CDR3 DNA follows: TGTGCCTGGAACAGGGAAGACTATGGCTACACCTTC. It is translated as CAWNREDYGYTF.

Ten or more counts support this clonotype. This chain joins TRBV6-1 and TRBJ1-2; 10 positions agree with TRBD1. The ends lost 6 bases at V and 4 bases at J; junction bases unmatched: 5. The CDR3 totals 14 residues. Germline V gene lookup returns CDR1 MNHNS and CDR2 SASEGT. The CDR3 region is CASSDRGPGYGYTF. CDR3 nucleotide sequence: TGTGCCAGCAGCGACAGGGGGCCTGGCTATGGCTACACCTTC.

In this sample, this clonotype turned up many times. This chain uses TRBV6-2 or TRBV6-3 with TRBJ1-1; D is perhaps TRBD1 (5 bases). Trimming pared 4 bases from V and 1 base from J, leaving 22 bases between. The CDR3 length is 18 residues. From germline, CDR1 is MNHEY and CDR2 SVGEGT. The CDR3 nucleotides read TGTGCCAGCAGTTCCCTATTTCTTGACAGTTCACCGAACACTGAAGCTTTCTTT. Amino acid sequence: CASSSLFLDSSPNTEAFF.

At least ten counts were recorded for this clonotype. This rearrangement joins TRBV27 to TRBJ1-2; D remains unclear. The CDR3 runs to 13 residues. Germline CDR1 and CDR2: MNHEY and SMNVEV (reference sequence). V was shortened by 0 bases and J by 8 bases, with 10 bases between the two germline ends. CDR3 nucleotide sequence: TGTGCCAGCAGTTTATCGGGGATTGAGGGCTACACCTTC. It yields the protein CASSLSGIEGYTF.

There are many counts of this clonotype. The chain is built from TRBV7-3 and TRBJ2-6, with D perhaps being TRBD1 or TRBD2 (6 bases each). The CDR3 covers 21 residues. Looked up from germline, CDR1 is SGHTA and CDR2 is FQGTGA. Trimming stripped 3 bases from V and 3 bases from J, with 27 bases between. The CDR3 DNA is TGTGCCAGCAGCTTTGTGCGGGGTTCCGGGACACCCCTCTTTGGGGCCAACGTCCTGACTTTC. Its translation is CASSFVRGSGTPLFGANVLTF.

In this sample, this clonotype turned up many times. This sequence joins TRBV4-3 and TRBJ2-5; 9 bases line up with TRBD1. Germline CDR1 reads LGHNA; CDR2 reads YSLEER. After removal of 1 base from V and 5 bases from J, the junction contained 8 bases not matched to a gene. The CDR3 extends over 16 amino acids. The chain's CDR3 is CASSQALGQGSETQYF. CDR3 bases: TGCGCCAGCAGCCAAGCCCTTGGACAGGGGTCGGAGACCCAGTACTTC.

This clonotype was picked up many times. J is TRBJ1-5 and V is TRBV4-1; possibly TRBD1 for D (5 bases). The CDR3 contains 16 residues. CDR1 is MGHRA, CDR2 YSYEKL, per germline. The V gene lost 5 bases and the J gene lost 2 bases, with 16 bases spanning the gap. CDR3 nucleotide sequence: TGCGCCAGCAGCTTCCGGACACCACCAGGCAATCAGCCCCAGCATTTT. It translates to CASSFRTPPGNQPQHF.

This clonotype was counted ten times or more. The V and J genes are TRBV7-6 and TRBJ2-7, with 7 bases that match TRBD1. The CDR3 sequence is 14 residues long. V lost 5 bases and J lost 5; bases outside the gene matches: 9. Germline V gives CDR1 SGHVS, CDR2 FNYEAQ. The CDR3 is CASSPDYRGHEQYF. DNA of the CDR3: TGTGCCAGCAGCCCAGACTACAGGGGCCACGAGCAGTACTTC.